This TCR beta chain comes out of a study of beta chain features in type 1 diabetes. Background on the study: In age, gender and cell yields, patients were similar to healthy donors.

Expressed TCRB transcripts got sequenced, as all isolated RNA was reverse transcribed. Roughly 3.5 million reads per sample were averaged for naive, central memory and regulatory samples. Sequencing was performed with immunoSEQ multiplex PCR; in TCRdb, only in-frame clones are kept and a portion is missing. The repertoire has around 600,000 clones, over 10% of them found once; the top ten carry roughly 0.12%. This clone has just a few counts. Its antigen remains unidentified. A CD45RO/CCR7/CD25/CD127/CD95/CD27 panel sorted naive, central memory, regulatory and stem cell-like memory CD4+ cells. V lost 0 bases to trimming and J lost 2 bases; unmatched junction nucleotides: 10. The CDR3 is made up of 17 amino acids. Looked up from germline, CDR1 is SGHNT and CDR2 is YYREEE (reference sequence). Whole-study results and caveats: Shortening of TCRB CDR3s, moderate but significant, appeared in all four CD4+ subsets of Type 1 diabetes patients.

This clonotype was obtained from a man aged 25-40 years with type 1 diabetes. Sequenced input: naive CD4+ T cells from blood. The J gene is TRBJ1-1, the V gene TRBV5-4, with 7 bases fitting TRBD1. CDR3 bases: TGTGCCAGCAGCTTGGAAAGGGGGCTAGTGTATAACACTGAAGCTTTCTTT. It codes for CASSLERGLVYNTEAFF. Full variable domain (outside the CDR3, taken from reference TRBV5-4 and TRBJ1-1): ETGVTQSPTHLIKTRGQQVTLRCSSQSGHNTVSWYQQALGQGPQFIFQYYREEENGRGNFPPRFSGLQFPNYSSELNVNALELDDSALYLCASSLERGLVYNTEAFFGQGTRLTVV.